These 29 T cell receptor beta chains share one sample of origin, sequenced in a study of blood T cell repertoires in COVID-19. The repertoire was sequenced with immunoSEQ multiplex PCR; TCRdb's copy has only in-frame clones and lacks some. The repertoire holds 150,000 to 200,000 clones, with around nine tenths as singletons. The sequencing sample was made of peripheral blood. Every receptor here comes from a woman in her late teens or twenties who had recovered from COVID-19.

The V and J genes are TRBV12-2 and TRBJ2-7; the table's D call of TRBD1 was not tested on the DNA. TRBV12-2 is a pseudogene segment. The CDR3 is 15 amino acids. The CDR3 spells CASRSGQGKNYEQYV. The CDR3 nucleotides are TGTGCAAGTCGCTCTGGACAGGGGAAAAACTACGAGCAGTACGTC.

This chain joins TRBV29-1 and TRBJ2-1; D might be TRBD2 (5 bases). The CDR3 consists of 14 residues. V lost 1 base and J lost 1, with 8 bases in between. From germline, CDR1 is SQVTM and CDR2 ANQGSEA. Here the CDR3 reads CSVEGRGSYNEQFF. Written as DNA, the CDR3 is TGCAGCGTTGAAGGACGCGGGTCCTACAATGAGCAGTTCTTC.

The V call is TRBV7-8, the J call TRBJ2-6; a weak D match, TRBD1 (5 bases). The V end was cut by 1 base, the J end by 2 bases, with 15 bases between. Germline V CDR1 and CDR2: SGHVS, FQNEAQ. This CDR3 contains 18 residues. The CDR3 DNA reads TGTGCCAGCAGCTTAGTCCTTAAAGGGGAAACTGGGGCCAACGTCCTGACTTTC. This gives the protein CASSLVLKGETGANVLTF.

The chain recombines TRBV18 with TRBJ1-5; TRBD1 agrees at 8 bases. This CDR3 comprises 14 residues. The junction had 1 base not matched to a gene; V was cut back by 2 bases and J by 4 bases. In germline, CDR1 is KGHSH, CDR2 LQKENI. The chain's CDR3 is CASSPTGGNQPQHF. Here the CDR3 DNA reads TGTGCCAGCTCACCAACAGGGGGGAATCAGCCCCAGCATTTT.

This chain uses TRBV18 with TRBJ2-2, with 13 bases aligning to TRBD2. V gave up 8 bases and J gave up 6 bases; unmatched junction bases: 3. The CDR3 is made up of 14 amino acids. CDR1 and CDR2 from the germline V gene are KGHSH and LQKENI. CDR3 sequence reads: CASRTSGRPGELFF. CDR3 in DNA: TGTGCCAGCCGGACTAGCGGGAGACCCGGGGAGCTGTTTTTT.

This clone was detected only a few times. The chain has TRBV7-9 and TRBJ1-2; a possible D gene is TRBD1 (6 bases). Germline CDR1 and CDR2: SEHNR and FQNEAQ (reference sequence). The CDR3 is 16 amino acids. V was trimmed by 3 bases and J by 7 bases, leaving 21 bases between them. The CDR3 loop reads CASSFPPQQGAGGYTF. The CDR3 coding sequence is TGTGCCAGCAGCTTCCCGCCGCAACAGGGTGCTGGTGGCTACACCTTC. The entire variable domain, with the rest obtained from reference TRBV7-9 and TRBJ1-2, is as follows: DTGVSQNPRHKITKRGQNVTFRCDPISEHNRLYWYRQTLGQGPEFLTYFQNEAQLEKSRLLSDRFSAERPKGSFSTLEIQRTEQGDSAMYLCASSFPPQQGAGGYTFGSGTRLTVV.

This clone appeared once. The chain employs TRBV7-3 and TRBJ2-1; 8 positions match TRBD2. The CDR3 contains 16 residues. V shed 4 bases and J 4 bases; nucleotides not matched to a gene: 9. Germline CDR1 and CDR2: SGHTA and FQGTGA. The CDR3 region is CASSSAAGAGYNEQFF. CDR3 bases: TGTGCCAGCAGCTCGGCAGCGGGGGCCGGTTACAATGAGCAGTTCTTC.

The CDR3 sequence is CASSLGVRSTEAFF. As DNA, the CDR3 is TGTGCCAGCAGCTTAGGGGTCAGGTCCACTGAAGCTTTCTTT. The rearrangement uses TRBV7-8 and TRBJ1-1; no clear D. V gave up 1 base and J gave up 4 bases, with 10 bases separating them. Germline loops: CDR1 SGHVS, CDR2 FQNEAQ. The CDR3 sequence is 14 residues long.

J is TRBJ2-2 and V is TRBV11-2, with D possibly TRBD1 on 7 matching bases. Germline V gives CDR1 SGHAT, CDR2 FQNNGV. Trimming removed 3 bases at V and 1 base at J, with 15 bases between. The CDR3 extends over 17 amino acids. In DNA, the CDR3 is TGTGCCAGCAGCTTTTCCCAGGGGGGATGGAACACCGGGGAGCTGTTTTTT. Protein sequence: CASSFSQGGWNTGELFF.

The chain links TRBV29-1 to TRBJ2-7; 9 nucleotides agree with TRBD2. CDR1 is SQVTM, CDR2 ANQGSEA, per germline. The CDR3 runs to 14 residues. Unmatched junction bases numbered 8, after V lost 3 bases and J lost 5 bases. DNA for the CDR3: TGCAGCGTTGATGGGGGCGGGGGGGCGAACGAGCAGTACTTC. It is translated as CSVDGGGGANEQYF.

The chain couples TRBV5-6 to TRBJ2-3; D gene unclear. The CDR3 consists of 14 residues. Trimming cost V 10 bases and J 4 bases, with 19 bases left between them. The germline V gene encodes CDR1 SGHDT and CDR2 YYEEEE. CDR3 protein: CAGNSRTLPDTQYF. The CDR3 DNA is TGTGCCGGAAACAGCCGAACACTCCCAGATACGCAGTATTTT.

The V gene is TRBV3-1 (or the pseudogene TRBV3-2), the J gene TRBJ1-5, with D unresolved. The CDR3 length is 13 residues. Germline V gene lookup returns CDR1 LGHDT and CDR2 YNNKEL (reference sequence). V lost 0 bases and J 7 bases, leaving 7 bases between the germline ends. CDR3 loop: CASSQDRRQPQHF. In DNA, the CDR3 is TGTGCCAGCAGCCAAGACCGGAGACAGCCCCAGCATTTT.

V and J are TRBV5-1 and TRBJ2-1; 8 nucleotides align to TRBD2. Germline-derived CDR1 and CDR2 are SGHRS and YFSETQ. The ends lost 3 bases at V and 4 bases at J; junction bases unmatched: 6. This CDR3 comprises 15 residues. The CDR3 sequence is CASSWGTREYNEQFF. CDR3 in DNA: TGCGCCAGCAGCTGGGGGACTAGAGAATACAATGAGCAGTTCTTC. Variable domain in full (rest from reference TRBV5-1 and TRBJ2-1): KAGVTQTPRYLIKTRGQQVTLSCSPISGHRSVSWYQQTPGQGLQFLFEYFSETQRNKGNFPGRFSGRQFSNSRSEMNVSTLELGDSALYLCASSWGTREYNEQFFGPGTRLTVL.

V gene TRBV18 combines with J gene TRBJ2-1; 10 bases align to TRBD2. Germline-derived CDR1 and CDR2 are KGHSH and LQKENI. The CDR3 is 17 residues long. V gave up 3 bases and J gave up 5 bases; unmatched junction bases: 10. Written as DNA, the CDR3 is TGTGCCAGCTCACCGGTGGTTTGGCTAGCGGGAGACAATGAGCAGTTCTTC. It codes for CASSPVVWLAGDNEQFF.

The chain joins TRBV4-3 to TRBJ2-2; 15 bases line up with TRBD2. Unmatched junction bases numbered 9, after V lost 5 bases and J lost 5 bases. The CDR3 loop spans 18 amino acids. The germline V gene encodes CDR1 LGHNA and CDR2 YSLEER. This CDR3 is CASSFGLAGGPGTGELFF. The CDR3 DNA is TGCGCCAGCAGCTTCGGACTAGCGGGAGGGCCAGGGACCGGGGAGCTGTTTTTT.

This clone appeared a single time. The same CDR3 can be traced to other DNA sequences in this sample. The V and J genes are TRBV11-2 and TRBJ1-1; D gene ambiguous. The CDR3 extends over 13 amino acids. Deletions cut 1 base from V and 1 base from J, with 4 bases between. Germline CDR1 SGHAT, CDR2 FQNNGV. For the CDR3, the DNA is TGTGCCAGCAGCTTAGGCGGGAACACTGAAGCTTTCTTT. The encoded protein is CASSLGGNTEAFF.

In its sample, this clone was seen a few times. The gene calls are TRBV2 and TRBJ2-2; possibly TRBD2 for D (6 bases). The germline gives CDR1 SNHLY, CDR2 FYNNEI. The CDR3 totals 15 residues. With 4 bases removed from V and 1 base from J, the gap between germline ends came to 10 bases. The CDR3 reads CASSGAGRNTGELFF. The CDR3 DNA is TGTGCCAGCAGTGGGGCGGGAAGGAACACCGGGGAGCTGTTTTTT.

This sequence joins TRBV9 and TRBJ2-1; 7 bases line up with TRBD2. The CDR3 is 16 amino acids. Trimming cost V 0 bases and J 2 bases; bases outside gene matches: 5. Germline V gene sequence: CDR1 SGDLS, CDR2 YYNGEE. CDR3 nucleotide sequence: TGTGCCAGCAGCGTAGAGGGACTACGGACCTACAATGAGCAGTTCTTC. Translation gives CASSVEGLRTYNEQFF. Drawing the rest from reference TRBV9 and TRBJ2-1, the complete variable domain is DSGVTQTPKHLITATGQRVTLRCSPRSGDLSVYWYQQSLDQGLQFLIQYYNGEERAKGNILERFSAQQFPDLHSELNLSSLELGDSALYFCASSVEGLRTYNEQFFGPGTRLTVL.

This clone came up a few times. This chain joins TRBV11-1 and TRBJ2-7; D might be TRBD1 (5 bases). CDR1 is SGHAT and CDR2 is FQDESV in the germline V gene (reference sequence). This CDR3 is 14 amino acids long. V dropped 1 base and J dropped 10 bases, with 17 bases sitting between them. CDR3 in DNA: TGTGCCAGCAGCTTAGGGGGCGTACCCTGGGTTCAGTACTTC. It specifies CASSLGGVPWVQYF.

The chain is built from TRBV7-3 and TRBJ2-2; no clear D. Germline V CDR1 and CDR2: SGHTA, FQGTGA. The CDR3 extends over 14 amino acids. Trimming removed 2 bases at V and 4 bases at J, with 8 bases between. CDR3 bases: TGTGCCAGCAGCTTACTAGAATTCACCGGGGAGCTGTTTTTT. Residues: CASSLLEFTGELFF.

This sequence joins TRBV6-6 and TRBJ2-4; 8 positions agree with TRBD2. This CDR3 has 14 residues. The V gene end was trimmed by 0 bases and the J gene end by 8 bases; junction bases not matched to a gene: 3. Germline CDR1 reads MNHNY; CDR2 reads SVGAGI (reference sequence). The CDR3 protein is CASSYSAGGDIQYF. The CDR3 DNA reads TGTGCCAGCAGTTACTCCGCCGGGGGGGACATTCAGTACTTC.

The rearrangement links TRBV11-2 to TRBJ1-2, with 7 bases lining up with TRBD1. The CDR3 runs 14 residues. The V and J ends lost 5 bases and 0 bases, in that order; junction bases with no gene match: 3. Germline CDR1 SGHAT, CDR2 FQNNGV. CDR3 DNA sequence: TGTGCCAGCAGCGGACAGGATGCTAACTATGGCTACACCTTC. Its protein is CASSGQDANYGYTF. Full variable domain (missing parts from reference TRBV11-2 and TRBJ1-2): EAGVAQSPRYKIIEKRQSVAFWCNPISGHATLYWYQQILGQGPKLLIQFQNNGVVDDSQLPKDRFSAERLKGVDSTLKIQPAKLEDSAVYLCASSGQDANYGYTFGSGTRLTVV.

The rearrangement joins TRBV10-3 to TRBJ1-1; the match to TRBD1 covers 8 bases. J gave up 6 bases and V 7 bases, and 10 bases lay outside the gene matches. The CDR3 is 14 amino acids. Germline-derived CDR1 and CDR2 are ENHRY and SYGVKD. The CDR3 DNA follows: TGTGCCATCACCGACTCAGGGGGCGCCGCTGAAGCTTTCTTT. Protein sequence: CAITDSGGAAEAFF.

This chain joins TRBV3-1 (or the pseudogene TRBV3-2) and TRBJ2-7; possibly TRBD1 for D (5 bases). Germline CDR1 LGHDT, CDR2 YNNKEL (reference sequence). V was clipped by 1 base and J by 0 bases, with 10 bases between them. This CDR3 spans 15 amino acids. CDR3 nucleotide sequence: TGTGCCAGCAGCCAAGGACAGATGTTCTCCTACGAGCAGTACTTC. Its protein is CASSQGQMFSYEQYF.

The rearrangement links TRBV3-1 (or the pseudogene TRBV3-2) to TRBJ1-2; unclear D gene. Germline V gene lookup returns CDR1 LGHDT and CDR2 YNNKEL (reference sequence). CDR3 size: 15 residues. Trimming removed 1 base at V and 4 bases at J, with 13 bases between. The CDR3 bases are TGTGCCAGCAGCCAAGTAGGTGGTCGGGGCTATGGCTACACCTTC. This gives the protein CASSQVGGRGYGYTF.

The rearrangement joins TRBV19 to TRBJ2-3; the D gene is possibly TRBD2 (5 bases). Germline assignment: CDR1 LNHDA and CDR2 SQIVND (reference sequence). CDR3 length equals 14 residues. Trimming removed 10 bases at V and 2 bases at J, with 16 bases between. CDR3 loop: CATTRQEDTDTQYF. CDR3 DNA: TGTGCCACCACAAGGCAGGAGGACACAGATACGCAGTATTTT.

The rearrangement uses TRBV6-5 and TRBJ2-7; TRBD1 agrees at 7 bases. Germline values: CDR1 MNHEY, CDR2 SVGAGI. The CDR3 totals 13 residues. The trim removed 5 bases at V and 5 bases at J, leaving 6 bases unmatched. Written as DNA, the CDR3 is TGTGCCAGCAGTATGGGACAGTCCGACGAGCAGTACGTC. As protein: CASSMGQSDEQYV.

The rearrangement uses TRBV6-2 or TRBV6-3 and TRBJ2-7; 7 nucleotides align to TRBD1. J lost 2 bases, V lost 4 bases, and 11 bases had no gene match. This CDR3 has 16 residues. CDR1 and CDR2 from the germline V gene are MNHEY and SVGEGT. The DNA for the CDR3 is TGTGCCAGCAGTTCCCTTCGACAGGGCCAAACCTACGAGCAGTACTTC. It specifies CASSSLRQGQTYEQYF.

J is TRBJ1-1 and V is TRBV7-9; 7 bases align to TRBD1. CDR3 length: 13 residues. V was pared by 0 bases and J by 14 bases, with 9 bases of the junction left unmatched. In germline, CDR1 is SEHNR, CDR2 FQNEAQ (reference sequence). Written as DNA, the CDR3 is TGTGCCAGCAGCTTAGCGGGGCAGGGGGTATCGTTCTTT. Protein sequence: CASSLAGQGVSFF.